This TCR beta chain was documented in a study of T cell responses to AZD1222 COVID-19 vaccine. Study results and caveats: Spike as a whole was targeted by vaccine-associated CD4 TCRs, dominant at 160-218 and 743-854. Donors were largely white British and mainly female; clonal diversity was possibly underestimated. Baseline testing showed seropositivity in only a handful of AZD1222 recipients.

Comment on this clone: Its antigen is still unknown.

CDR1 SGHNT and CDR2 YYREEE come from the germline V gene (reference sequence). The CDR3 covers 15 residues. V lost 4 bases and J lost 0, with 13 bases in between. Assay used: immunoSEQ multiplex PCR; TCRdb lists only in-frame clones, some missing. The sample carries 150,000 to 180,000 clones, roughly nine tenths recorded once. Sequenced here: peripheral blood, sampled after recovery from COVID-19. The TCR originated in an adult who had recovered from COVID-19. V and J are TRBV5-4 and TRBJ1-1, with TRBD1 as a possible D gene (6 bases). CDR3 nucleotide sequence: TGTGCCAGCAGCGGGGGGCTACAGTTGAACACTGAAGCTTTCTTT. Translation gives CASSGGLQLNTEAFF.